The sequence of this T cell receptor (beta chain) was determined in a study of early T cells in non-severe SARS-CoV-2 infection. Study-wide context: Chains stayed unpaired after sequencing of bulk RNA from unsorted whole blood. Whole-study results and caveats: Comparison of clonotypes with VDJdb favored anti-spike CD8 responses while missing private and CD4 specificities.

Attachment of unique molecular identifiers was made to individual cDNA molecules. TCRdb called the 5' RACE reads again in MiXCR, with one record for every CDR3 protein. Among about 83,000 distinct CDR3 sequences listed, 12% were seen once. Germline V CDR1 and CDR2: SGHNT, YYREEE (reference sequence). The CDR3 loop spans 14 amino acids. The trim removed 4 bases at V and 2 bases at J, leaving 4 bases unmatched. In regard to this clonotype: No antigen is known for it.

This sequence was found in an adult who was a healthcare worker with PCR-confirmed SARS-CoV-2 infection or an uninfected control (not recorded which). The chain couples TRBV5-4 to TRBJ2-5; 8 bases align to TRBD1. Sequences were obtained from whole blood. The CDR3 sequence: CASSKDRAQETQYF. The CDR3 DNA reads as TGTGCCAGCAGCAAGGACAGGGCTCAAGAGACCCAGTACTTC.